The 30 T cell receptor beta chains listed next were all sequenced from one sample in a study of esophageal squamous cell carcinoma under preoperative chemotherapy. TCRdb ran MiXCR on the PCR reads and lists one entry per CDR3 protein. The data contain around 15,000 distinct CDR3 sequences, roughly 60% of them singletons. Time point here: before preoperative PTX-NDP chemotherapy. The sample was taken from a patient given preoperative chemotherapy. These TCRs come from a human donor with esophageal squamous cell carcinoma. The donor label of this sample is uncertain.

Written as DNA, the CDR3 is TGTGCCATCAGTACAGGGGAACCTGAAGCTTTCTTT. Its translation is CAISTGEPEAFF. The rearrangement links TRBV10-3 to TRBJ1-1, with 7 bases matching TRBD1. CDR3 length: 12 amino acids. The germline gives CDR1 ENHRY, CDR2 SYGVKD. Germline trimming cut 5 bases from V and 6 bases from J; bases unmatched to any gene: 3.

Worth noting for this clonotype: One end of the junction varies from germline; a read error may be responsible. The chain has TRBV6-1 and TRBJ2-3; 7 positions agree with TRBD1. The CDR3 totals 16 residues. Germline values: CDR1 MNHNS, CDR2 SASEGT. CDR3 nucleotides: TGTGCCAGCAGTGCGTTCGACAGGGACGGCACAGATACGCAGTACTTT. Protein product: CASSAFDRDGTDTQYF.

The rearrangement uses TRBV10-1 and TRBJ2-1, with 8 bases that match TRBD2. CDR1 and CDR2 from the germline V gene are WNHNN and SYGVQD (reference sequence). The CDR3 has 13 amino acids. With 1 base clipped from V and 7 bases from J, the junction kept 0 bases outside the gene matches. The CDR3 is CASSELAGNEQFF. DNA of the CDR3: TGCGCCAGCAGTGAGTTAGCGGGGAATGAGCAGTTCTTC.

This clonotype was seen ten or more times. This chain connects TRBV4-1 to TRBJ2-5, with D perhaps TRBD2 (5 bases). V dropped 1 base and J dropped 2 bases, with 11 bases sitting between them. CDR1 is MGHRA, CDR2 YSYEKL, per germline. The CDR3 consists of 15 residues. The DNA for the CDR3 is TGCGCCAGCAGCCAAGGAATGGACTTACAAGAGACCCAGTACTTC. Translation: CASSQGMDLQETQYF.

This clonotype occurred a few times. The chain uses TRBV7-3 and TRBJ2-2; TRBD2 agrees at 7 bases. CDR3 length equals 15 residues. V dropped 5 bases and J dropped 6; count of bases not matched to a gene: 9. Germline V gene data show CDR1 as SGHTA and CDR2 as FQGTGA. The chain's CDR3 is CASSRELGGAGELFF. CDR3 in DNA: TGTGCCAGCAGCCGCGAGCTTGGGGGGGCCGGGGAGCTGTTTTTT.

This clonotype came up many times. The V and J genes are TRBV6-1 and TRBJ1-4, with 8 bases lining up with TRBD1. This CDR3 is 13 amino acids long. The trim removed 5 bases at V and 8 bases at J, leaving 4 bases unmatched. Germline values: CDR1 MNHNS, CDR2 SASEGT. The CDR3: CASSQGAREKLFF. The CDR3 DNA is TGTGCCAGCAGTCAGGGGGCACGCGAAAAACTGTTTTTT.

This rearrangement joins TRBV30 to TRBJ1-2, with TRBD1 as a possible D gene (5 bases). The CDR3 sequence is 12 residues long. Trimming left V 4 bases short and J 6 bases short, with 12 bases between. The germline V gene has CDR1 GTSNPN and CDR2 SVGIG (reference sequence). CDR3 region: CAWMGQFHGYTF. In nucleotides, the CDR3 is TGTGCCTGGATGGGGCAGTTCCATGGCTACACCTTC.

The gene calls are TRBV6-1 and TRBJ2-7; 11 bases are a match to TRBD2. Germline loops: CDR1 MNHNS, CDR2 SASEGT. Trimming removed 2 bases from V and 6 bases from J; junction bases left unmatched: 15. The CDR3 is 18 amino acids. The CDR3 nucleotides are TGTGCCAGCAGTGAAATGCCCGGGGGCCTAGCGGGAGGAAGCGAGCAGTACTTC. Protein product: CASSEMPGGLAGGSEQYF.

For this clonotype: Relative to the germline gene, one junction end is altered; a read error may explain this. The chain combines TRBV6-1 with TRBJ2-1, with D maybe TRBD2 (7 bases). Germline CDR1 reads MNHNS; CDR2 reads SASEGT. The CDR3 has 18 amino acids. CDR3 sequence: CASSGREGGPVPTDEQYF. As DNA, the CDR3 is TGTGCCAGCAGTGGGAGAGAGGGGGGGCCGGTGCCCACAGATGAGCAGTACTTT.

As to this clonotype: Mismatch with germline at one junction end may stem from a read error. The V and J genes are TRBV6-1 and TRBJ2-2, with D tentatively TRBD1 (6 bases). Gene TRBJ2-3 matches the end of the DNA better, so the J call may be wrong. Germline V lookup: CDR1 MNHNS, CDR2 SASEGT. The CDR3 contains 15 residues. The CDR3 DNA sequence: TGTGCCAGCAGAACCGGGCCTGGGGACACAGAGACGCAGTATTTT. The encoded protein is CASRTGPGDTETQYF.

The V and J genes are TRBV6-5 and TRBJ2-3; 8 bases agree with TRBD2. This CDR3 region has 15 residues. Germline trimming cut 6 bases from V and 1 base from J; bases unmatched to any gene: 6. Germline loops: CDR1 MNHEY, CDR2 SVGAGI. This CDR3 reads CASSRLAWGTDTQYF. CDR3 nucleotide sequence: TGTGCCAGCAGCCGACTAGCGTGGGGCACAGATACGCAGTATTTT.

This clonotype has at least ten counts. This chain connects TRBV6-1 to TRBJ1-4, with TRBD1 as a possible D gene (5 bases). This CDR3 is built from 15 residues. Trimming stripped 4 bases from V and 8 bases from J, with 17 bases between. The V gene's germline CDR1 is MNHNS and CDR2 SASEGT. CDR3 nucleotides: TGTGCCAGCAGTGGGCGACAGATTATAAACGAAAAACTGTTTTTT. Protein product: CASSGRQIINEKLFF.

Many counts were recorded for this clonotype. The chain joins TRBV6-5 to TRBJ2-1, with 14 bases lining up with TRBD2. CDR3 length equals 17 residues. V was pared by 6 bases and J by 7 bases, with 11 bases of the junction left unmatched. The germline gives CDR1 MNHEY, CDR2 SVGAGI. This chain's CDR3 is CASSAGTSGSTLNEQFF. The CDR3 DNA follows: TGTGCCAGCAGCGCGGGGACTAGCGGGAGCACTTTGAATGAGCAGTTCTTC.

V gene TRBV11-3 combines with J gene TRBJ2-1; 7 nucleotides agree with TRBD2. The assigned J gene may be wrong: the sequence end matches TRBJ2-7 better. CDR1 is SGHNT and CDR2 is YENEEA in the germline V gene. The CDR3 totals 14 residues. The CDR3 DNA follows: TGTGCGGGCAGCGGGGACGGCGGCCAAGAGACGCAGTACTTC. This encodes CAGSGDGGQETQYF.

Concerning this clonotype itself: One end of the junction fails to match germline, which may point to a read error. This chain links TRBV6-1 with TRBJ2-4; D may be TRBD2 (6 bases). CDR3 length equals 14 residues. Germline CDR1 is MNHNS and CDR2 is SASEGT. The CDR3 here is CRSSGVWAKNTQYF. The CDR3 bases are TGTCGCAGCTCGGGGGTGTGGGCCAAAAACACTCAGTACTTC.

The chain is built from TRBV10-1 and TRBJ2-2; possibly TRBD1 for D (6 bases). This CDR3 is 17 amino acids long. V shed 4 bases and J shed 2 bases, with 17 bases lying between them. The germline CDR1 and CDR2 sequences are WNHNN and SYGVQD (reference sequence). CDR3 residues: CASSGYPGQSNTGELFF. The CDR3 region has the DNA TGCGCCAGCAGTGGCTACCCTGGACAGTCTAACACCGGGGAGCTGTTTTTT.

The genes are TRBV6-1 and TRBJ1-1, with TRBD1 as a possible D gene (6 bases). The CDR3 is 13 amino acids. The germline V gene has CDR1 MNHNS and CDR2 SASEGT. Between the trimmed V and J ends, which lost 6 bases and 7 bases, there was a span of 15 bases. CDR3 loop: CASSLGQRLEAFF. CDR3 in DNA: TGTGCCAGCAGCCTTGGACAGCGGCTTGAAGCTTTCTTT.

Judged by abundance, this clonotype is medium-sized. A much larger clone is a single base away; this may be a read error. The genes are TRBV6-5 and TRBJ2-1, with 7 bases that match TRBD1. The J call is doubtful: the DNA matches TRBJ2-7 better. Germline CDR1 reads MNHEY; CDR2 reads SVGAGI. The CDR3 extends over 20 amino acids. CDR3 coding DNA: TGTGCCAGCAGTTACCGGGACAGAAGACAGAAACTGATATCCTACAATGAGCAGTACTTC. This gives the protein CASSYRDRRQKLISYNEQYF.

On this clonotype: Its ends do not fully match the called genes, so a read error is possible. The CDR3 region has the DNA TGTGCCAGCAGACCCCTGGGGGGGTCTAGCAAAAACACGCAGTATTTC. It is translated as CASRPLGGSSKNTQYF. The genes are TRBV6-1 and TRBJ2-3; 7 bases fit TRBD2. CDR3 length: 16 residues. Germline values: CDR1 MNHNS, CDR2 SASEGT.

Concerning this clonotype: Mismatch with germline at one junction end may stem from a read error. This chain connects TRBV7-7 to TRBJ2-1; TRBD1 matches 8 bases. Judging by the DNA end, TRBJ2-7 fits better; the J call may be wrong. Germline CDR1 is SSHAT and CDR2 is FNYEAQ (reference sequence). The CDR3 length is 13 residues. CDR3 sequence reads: CASSPDRGSEQYF. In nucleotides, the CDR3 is TGTGCTAGCAGCCCCGACAGGGGAAGCGAGCAGTACTTC.

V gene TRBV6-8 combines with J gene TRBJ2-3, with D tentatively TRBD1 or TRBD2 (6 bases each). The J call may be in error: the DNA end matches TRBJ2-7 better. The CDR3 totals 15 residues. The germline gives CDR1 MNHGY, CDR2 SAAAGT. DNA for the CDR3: TGTGCCAGCAGTCGCTGCCGGGGGCGGGCAGATACGCAGTACTTC. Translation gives CASSRCRGRADTQYF.

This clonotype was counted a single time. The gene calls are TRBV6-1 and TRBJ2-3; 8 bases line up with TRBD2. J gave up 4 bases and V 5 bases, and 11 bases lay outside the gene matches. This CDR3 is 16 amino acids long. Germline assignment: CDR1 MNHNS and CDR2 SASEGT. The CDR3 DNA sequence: TGTGCCAGCAGTCGCAACGGGGGGGGCGACGCAGATACGCAGTATTTT. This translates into CASSRNGGGDADTQYF.

The CDR3 loop is CASSPPDRRSYNEQYF. CDR3 sequence (DNA): TGTGCCAGCAGTCCTCCGGACCGTCGCTCCTACAATGAGCAGTACTTC. The chain couples TRBV28 to TRBJ2-1; no reliable D call. The J call is doubtful: the DNA matches TRBJ2-7 better. This CDR3 has 16 amino acids. The V gene's germline CDR1 is MDHEN and CDR2 SYDVKM.

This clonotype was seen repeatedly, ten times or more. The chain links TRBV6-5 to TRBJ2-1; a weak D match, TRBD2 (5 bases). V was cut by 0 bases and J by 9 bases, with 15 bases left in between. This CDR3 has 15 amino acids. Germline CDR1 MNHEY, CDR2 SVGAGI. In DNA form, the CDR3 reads TGTGCCAGCAGTTACTCGATCAGAGGGCTTGGTGAGCAGTTCTTC. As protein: CASSYSIRGLGEQFF.

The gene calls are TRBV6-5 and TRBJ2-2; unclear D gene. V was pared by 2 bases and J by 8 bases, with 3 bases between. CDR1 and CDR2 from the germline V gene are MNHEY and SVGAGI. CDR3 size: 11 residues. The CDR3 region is CASSYVGELFF. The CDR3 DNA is TGTGCCAGCAGTTACGTTGGGGAGCTGTTTTTT.

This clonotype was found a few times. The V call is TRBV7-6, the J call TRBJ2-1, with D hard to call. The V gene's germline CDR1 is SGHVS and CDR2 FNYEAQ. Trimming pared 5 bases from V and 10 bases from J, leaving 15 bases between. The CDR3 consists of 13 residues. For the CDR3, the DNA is TGTGCCAGCAGCACAAAACCAAACTACGAGCAGTTCTTC. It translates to CASSTKPNYEQFF.

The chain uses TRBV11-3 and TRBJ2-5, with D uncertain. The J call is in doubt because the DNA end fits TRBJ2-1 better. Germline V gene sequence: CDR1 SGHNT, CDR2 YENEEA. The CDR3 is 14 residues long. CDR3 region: CASSLGRVYNEQFF. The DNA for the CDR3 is TGTGCCAGCAGCTTGGGAAGGGTTTACAATGAGCAGTTCTTC.

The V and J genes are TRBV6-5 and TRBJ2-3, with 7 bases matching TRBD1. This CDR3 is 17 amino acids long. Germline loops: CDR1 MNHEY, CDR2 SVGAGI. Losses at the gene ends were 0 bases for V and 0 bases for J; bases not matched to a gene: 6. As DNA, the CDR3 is TGTGCCAGCAGTTACTCCCGGGACAGCTTAAGCACAGATACGCAGTATTTT. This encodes CASSYSRDSLSTDTQYF.

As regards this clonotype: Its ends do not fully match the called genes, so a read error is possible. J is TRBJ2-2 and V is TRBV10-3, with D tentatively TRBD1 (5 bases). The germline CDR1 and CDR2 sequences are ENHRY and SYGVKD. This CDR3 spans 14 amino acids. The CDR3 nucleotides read TGCCCGGGCCTCCAGGGTGTCAGCACAGAGGCGCTGTATTTT. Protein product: CPGLQGVSTEALYF.

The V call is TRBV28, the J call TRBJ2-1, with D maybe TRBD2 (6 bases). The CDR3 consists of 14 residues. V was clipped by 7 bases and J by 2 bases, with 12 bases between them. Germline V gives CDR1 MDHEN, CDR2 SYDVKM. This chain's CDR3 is CASIRDSTYNEQFF. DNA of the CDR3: TGTGCCAGCATTCGGGACTCCACCTACAATGAGCAGTTCTTC.